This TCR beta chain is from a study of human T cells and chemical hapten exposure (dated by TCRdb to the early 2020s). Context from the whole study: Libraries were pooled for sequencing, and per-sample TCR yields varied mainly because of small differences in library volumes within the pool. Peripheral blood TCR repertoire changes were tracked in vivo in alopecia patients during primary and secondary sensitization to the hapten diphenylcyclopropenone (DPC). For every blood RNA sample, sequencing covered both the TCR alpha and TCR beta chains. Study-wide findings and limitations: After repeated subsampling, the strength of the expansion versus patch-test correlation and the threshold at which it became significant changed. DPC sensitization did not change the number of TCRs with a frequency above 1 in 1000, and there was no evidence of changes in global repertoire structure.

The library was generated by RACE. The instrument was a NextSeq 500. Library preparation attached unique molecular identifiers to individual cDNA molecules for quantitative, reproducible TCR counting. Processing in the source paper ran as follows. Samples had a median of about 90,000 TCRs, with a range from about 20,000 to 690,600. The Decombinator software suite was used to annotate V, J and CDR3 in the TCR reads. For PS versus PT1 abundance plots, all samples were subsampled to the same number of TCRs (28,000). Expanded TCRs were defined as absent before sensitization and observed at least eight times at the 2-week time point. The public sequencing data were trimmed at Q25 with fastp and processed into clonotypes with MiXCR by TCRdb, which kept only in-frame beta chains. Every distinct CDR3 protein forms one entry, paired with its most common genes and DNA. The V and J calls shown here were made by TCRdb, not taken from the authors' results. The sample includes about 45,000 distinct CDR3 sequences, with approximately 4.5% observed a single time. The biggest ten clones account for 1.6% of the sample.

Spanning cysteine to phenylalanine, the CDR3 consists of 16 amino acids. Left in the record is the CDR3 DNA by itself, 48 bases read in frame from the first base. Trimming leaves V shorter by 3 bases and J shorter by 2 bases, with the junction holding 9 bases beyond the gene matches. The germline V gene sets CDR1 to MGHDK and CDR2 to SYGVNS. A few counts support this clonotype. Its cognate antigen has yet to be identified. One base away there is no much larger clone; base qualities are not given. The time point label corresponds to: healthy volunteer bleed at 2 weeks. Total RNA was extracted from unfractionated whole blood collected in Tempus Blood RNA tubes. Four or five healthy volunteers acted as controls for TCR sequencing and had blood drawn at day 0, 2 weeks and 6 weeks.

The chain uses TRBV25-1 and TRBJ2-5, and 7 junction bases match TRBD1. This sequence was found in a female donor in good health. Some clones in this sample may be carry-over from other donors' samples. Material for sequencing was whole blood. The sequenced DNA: TGTGCCAGCAGTGACCGCCTCGGGACAGTACAAGAGACCCAGTACTTC. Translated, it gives CASSDRLGTVQETQYF.